A selection of T cell receptor beta chains follows, all from one sample in a study of long-term antiretroviral therapy in people with HIV. Assay used: immunoSEQ multiplex PCR; TCRdb lists only in-frame clones, some missing. This sample yields 25,000 to 35,000 clones, of which 75% to 90% are seen a single time; 6% to 8.5% belongs to the top ten. Sample: unsorted PBMCs, taken approximately 5 years before starting antiretroviral therapy. Every receptor here comes from a man aged 45 to 65 with HIV. Each CDR3 is given with its conserved first and last residue. The order of the fields is CDR3 protein, CDR3 DNA, J gene, clone size, D gene, V gene. The D gene is left open where the match is weak. Expanded clones are given a class, and other clones once, few, many or no size at all.

cdr3_aa: CASSPTSRGLGTDTQYF
cdr3_nt: TGTGCCAGCTCACCAACTAGCAGGGGCCTCGGGACAGATACGCAGTATTTT
j_call: TRBJ2-3
clone_size: NA
d_call: NA
v_call: TRBV18

cdr3_aa: CAWSFYWGSGEQYF
cdr3_nt: TGTGCCTGGAGTTTTTATTGGGGGTCAGGGGAGCAGTACTTC
j_call: TRBJ2-7
clone_size: NA
d_call: NA
v_call: TRBV30

cdr3_aa: CASSYDHRTDNEKLFF
cdr3_nt: TGTGCCAGCAGTTACGATCATAGGACAGATAATGAAAAACTGTTTTTT
j_call: TRBJ1-4
clone_size: once
d_call: NA
v_call: TRBV6-7

cdr3_aa: CASSLGQGGSYEQYF
cdr3_nt: TGTGCCAGCAGCTTAGGGCAGGGGGGTTCCTACGAGCAGTACTTC
j_call: TRBJ2-7
clone_size: NA
d_call: NA
v_call: TRBV7-2

cdr3_aa: CASSLKRGGGMEKLFF
cdr3_nt: TGTGCCAGCAGCTTGAAACGGGGCGGTGGGATGGAAAAACTGTTTTTT
j_call: TRBJ1-4
clone_size: NA
d_call: NA
v_call: TRBV5-5

cdr3_aa: CASSYGGDNQPQHF
cdr3_nt: TGTGCCAGCAGTTACGGGGGGGACAATCAGCCCCAGCATTTT
j_call: TRBJ1-5
clone_size: NA
d_call: NA
v_call: TRBV6-5

cdr3_aa: CASSVGQVDGELFF
cdr3_nt: TGCGCCAGCAGCGTGGGGCAGGTGGACGGGGAGCTGTTTTTT
j_call: TRBJ2-2
clone_size: NA
d_call: NA
v_call: TRBV5-1

cdr3_aa: CASSQPLAGPGNEQFF
cdr3_nt: TGTGCCAGCAGCCAACCACTAGCGGGCCCCGGGAATGAGCAGTTCTTC
j_call: TRBJ2-1
clone_size: few
d_call: TRBD2
v_call: TRBV4-2

cdr3_aa: CASEDRDSPLHF
cdr3_nt: TGTGCCAGCGAGGACAGGGATTCACCCCTCCACTTT
j_call: TRBJ1-6
clone_size: NA
d_call: TRBD1
v_call: TRBV7-9

cdr3_aa: CSARGNTEAFF
cdr3_nt: TGCAGTGCTAGAGGGAACACTGAAGCTTTCTTT
j_call: TRBJ1-1
clone_size: few
d_call: NA
v_call: TRBV20-1

cdr3_aa: CASSHYRQPSGEQYF
cdr3_nt: TGTGCCAGCAGTCACTATCGACAGCCCTCCGGGGAGCAGTACTTC
j_call: TRBJ2-7
clone_size: once
d_call: NA
v_call: TRBV28

cdr3_aa: CASSSADNTDTQYF
cdr3_nt: TGCGCCAGCAGCTCGGCGGACAACACAGATACGCAGTATTTT
j_call: TRBJ2-3
clone_size: NA
d_call: NA
v_call: TRBV5-1

cdr3_aa: CASSLEGGGADTQYF
cdr3_nt: TGCGCCAGCAGCTTGGAGGGCGGGGGGGCAGATACGCAGTATTTT
j_call: TRBJ2-3
clone_size: NA
d_call: TRBD2
v_call: TRBV5-1

cdr3_aa: CASSVGEQAFF
cdr3_nt: TGTGCCAGCAGTGTCGGCGAACAAGCTTTCTTT
j_call: TRBJ1-1
clone_size: once
d_call: NA
v_call: TRBV25-1

cdr3_aa: CASKNRGPGEVTEAFF
cdr3_nt: TGTGCCAGCAAAAACAGGGGGCCTGGCGAGGTCACTGAAGCTTTCTTT
j_call: TRBJ1-1
clone_size: NA
d_call: TRBD1
v_call: TRBV27

cdr3_aa: CASSEWNSGYEQYF
cdr3_nt: TGTGCCAGCAGTGAATGGAACAGCGGATACGAGCAGTACTTC
j_call: TRBJ2-7
clone_size: NA
d_call: NA
v_call: TRBV25-1

cdr3_aa: CASSLGGKLAGVSDEQYF
cdr3_nt: TGCGCCAGCAGCTTGGGGGGGAAACTAGCGGGAGTCAGCGACGAGCAGTACTTC
j_call: TRBJ2-7
clone_size: NA
d_call: TRBD2
v_call: TRBV5-1

cdr3_aa: CASSNRQLGIRETQYF
cdr3_nt: TGTGCCAGTAGTAATAGACAGTTGGGGATAAGAGAGACCCAGTACTTC
j_call: TRBJ2-5
clone_size: NA
d_call: NA
v_call: TRBV19

cdr3_aa: CASSRLLQGEIAEAFF
cdr3_nt: TGTGCCAGCAGCCGCCTTCTCCAGGGGGAAATAGCTGAAGCTTTCTTT
j_call: TRBJ1-1
clone_size: NA
d_call: TRBD1
v_call: TRBV27

cdr3_aa: CSVYNPLSPTEAFF
cdr3_nt: TGCAGCGTTTATAATCCCCTCTCGCCCACTGAAGCTTTCTTT
j_call: TRBJ1-1
clone_size: NA
d_call: NA
v_call: TRBV29-1

cdr3_aa: CASSEFGGSTYEQYF
cdr3_nt: TGTGCCAGCAGTGAATTTGGTGGGTCCACCTACGAGCAGTACTTC
j_call: TRBJ2-7
clone_size: medium-sized
d_call: NA
v_call: TRBV6-1